The 3 T cell receptor beta chains listed next were all sequenced from one sample in a study of blood T cells in healthy people across ages. A second about 7 to 11 cycle PCR used barcoded and J-beta primers. TCRdb re-analysed the 5' RACE reads in MiXCR, keeping a single row per CDR3 protein. This repertoire shows hundreds of thousands of distinct CDR3 sequences, roughly half found once; its top ten account for approximately 13%. The specimen was blood. These receptors originate from an elderly woman in good health.

This clonotype has at least ten counts. Here the CDR3 DNA reads TGTGCCAGCAGCCCGGCACCAGCAACTAATGAAAAACTGTTTTTT. It codes for CASSPAPATNEKLFF. The gene calls are TRBV7-9 and TRBJ1-4; D unclear. V was trimmed by 5 bases and J by 0 bases, leaving 10 bases between them. CDR1 and CDR2 from the germline V gene are SEHNR and FQNEAQ (reference sequence). This CDR3 is built from 15 residues.

Details on this clonotype: A read error may explain this, as a much larger clone is one base away. This chain joins TRBV5-1 and TRBJ2-3; no firm D call. The CDR3 extends over 12 amino acids. Germline V CDR1 and CDR2: SGHRS, YFSETQ. V was cut by 5 bases and J by 2 bases, with 6 bases left in between. CDR3 region: CASRVYTDTQYF. CDR3 DNA: TGCGCCAGCAGGGTCTACACAGATACGCAGTATTTT.

The chain has TRBV2 and TRBJ2-6; the D is unclear. Trimming removed 6 bases at V and 1 base at J, with 7 bases between. Germline V gene sequence: CDR1 SNHLY, CDR2 FYNNEI. CDR3 size: 14 residues. CDR3 sequence (DNA): TGTGCCAGCAGAATGGGGTCTGGGGCCAACGTCCTGACTTTC. It translates to CASRMGSGANVLTF.